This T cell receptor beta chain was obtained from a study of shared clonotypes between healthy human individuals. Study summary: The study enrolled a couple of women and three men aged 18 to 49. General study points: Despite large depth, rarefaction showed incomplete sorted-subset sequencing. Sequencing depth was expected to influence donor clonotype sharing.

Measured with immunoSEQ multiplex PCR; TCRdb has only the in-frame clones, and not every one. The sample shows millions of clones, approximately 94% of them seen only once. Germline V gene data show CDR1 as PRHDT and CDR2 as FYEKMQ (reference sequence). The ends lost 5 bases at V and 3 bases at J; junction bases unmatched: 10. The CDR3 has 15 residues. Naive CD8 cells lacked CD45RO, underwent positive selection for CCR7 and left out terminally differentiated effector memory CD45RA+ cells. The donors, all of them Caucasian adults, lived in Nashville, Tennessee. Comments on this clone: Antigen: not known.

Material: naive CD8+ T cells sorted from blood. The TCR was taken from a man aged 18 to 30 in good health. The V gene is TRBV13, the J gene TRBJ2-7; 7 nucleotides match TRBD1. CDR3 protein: CASSPPGTAYYEQYF. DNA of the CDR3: TGTGCCAGCAGCCCGCCCGGGACAGCTTACTACGAGCAGTACTTC. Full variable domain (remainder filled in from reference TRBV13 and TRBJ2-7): AAGVIQSPRHLIKEKRETATLKCYPIPRHDTVYWYQQGPGQDPQFLISFYEKMQSDKGSIPDRFSAQQFSDYHSELNMSSLELGDSALYFCASSPPGTAYYEQYFGPGTRLTVT.